A selection of T cell receptor beta chains follows, all from one sample in a study of CD8 T cells in ankylosing spondylitis. MiXCR, run by TCRdb on the 5' RACE reads, gives a single entry per CDR3 protein. Of about 400,000 distinct CDR3 sequences in the sample, more than 20% are singletons; the top ten hold approximately 16%. The sequenced sample consisted of blood, either unsorted or a sorted T cell fraction (not recorded which). The receptor source for this set is a male donor with ankylosing spondylitis. CDR3s include the opening cysteine and the closing phenylalanine or tryptophan. Fields, in order: J gene, V gene, CDR3 protein.

J: TRBJ2-7
V: TRBV30
CDR3: CAWRPTGFLGEQYF

J: TRBJ1-4
V: TRBV6-1
CDR3: CASSMQGLSNEKLFF

J: TRBJ2-3
V: TRBV18
CDR3: CASSPGGLGTDTQYF

J: TRBJ2-1
V: TRBV6-1
CDR3: CASSQPRLAGNNEQFF

J: TRBJ2-5
V: TRBV7-2
CDR3: CASSLAGTPSETQYF

J: TRBJ1-2
V: TRBV4-1
CDR3: CASSQNAQFGLNYGYTF

J: TRBJ1-2
V: TRBV6-2/TRBV6-3
CDR3: CASSWVRAHYGYTF

J: TRBJ1-2
V: TRBV3-1
CDR3: CASSQKIWSGYTF

J: TRBJ2-1
V: TRBV28
CDR3: CASRLAGVVDEQFF

J: TRBJ2-4
V: TRBV7-2
CDR3: CASSLAGLGKNIQYF

J: TRBJ2-1
V: TRBV27
CDR3: CASSSISRFGAGGPSRNNEQFF

J: TRBJ2-5
V: TRBV6-2/TRBV6-3
CDR3: CASKAAGDHETQYF

J: TRBJ1-5
V: TRBV28
CDR3: CASSQAGTPNQPQHF